The present entry profiles one TCR beta chain with its context. Its target is unknown. Per the germline V gene, CDR1 is SGHTA and CDR2 is FQGNSA. This CDR3 spans 16 amino acids. Trimming cost V 6 bases and J 3 bases; bases outside gene matches: 11. The data are from a study of T cell responses to AZD1222 COVID-19 vaccine. The study, taken as a whole, reports: Clonal diversity was possibly underestimated, and white British individuals and females predominated among donors. Repertoires were sampled only after the peak T cell response. Nearly half of spike-specific TCRs reportedly target unmutated variant regions. Among those given AZD1222, only five or six were seropositive at baseline.

Here immunoSEQ multiplex PCR was the method, and the copy in TCRdb shows in-frame clones only, minus some. The sample consists of 95,000 to 130,000 clones, approximately 90% of them appearing once. The sample here was peripheral blood, taken 28 days after the second AZD1222 dose. This receptor was identified in an adult who received the AZD1222 COVID-19 vaccine. This sequence joins TRBV7-2 and TRBJ2-7; 10 bases match TRBD2. The CDR3 nucleotides are TGTGCCAGCAGTACCTACATAGCGGGAGGCGGCTACGAGCAGTACTTC. It yields the protein CASSTYIAGGGYEQYF.